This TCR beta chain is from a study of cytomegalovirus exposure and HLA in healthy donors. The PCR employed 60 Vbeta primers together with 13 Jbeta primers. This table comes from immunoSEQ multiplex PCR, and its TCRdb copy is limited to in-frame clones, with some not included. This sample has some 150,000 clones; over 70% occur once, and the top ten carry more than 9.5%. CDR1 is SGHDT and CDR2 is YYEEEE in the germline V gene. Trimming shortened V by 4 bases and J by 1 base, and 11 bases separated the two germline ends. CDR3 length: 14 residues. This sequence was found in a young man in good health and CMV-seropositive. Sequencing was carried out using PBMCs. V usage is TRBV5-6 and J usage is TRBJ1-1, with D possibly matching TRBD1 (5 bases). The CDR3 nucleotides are TGTGCCAGCAGCCCCAGGGCCCGGAACACTGAAGCTTTCTTT. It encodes CASSPRARNTEAFF.